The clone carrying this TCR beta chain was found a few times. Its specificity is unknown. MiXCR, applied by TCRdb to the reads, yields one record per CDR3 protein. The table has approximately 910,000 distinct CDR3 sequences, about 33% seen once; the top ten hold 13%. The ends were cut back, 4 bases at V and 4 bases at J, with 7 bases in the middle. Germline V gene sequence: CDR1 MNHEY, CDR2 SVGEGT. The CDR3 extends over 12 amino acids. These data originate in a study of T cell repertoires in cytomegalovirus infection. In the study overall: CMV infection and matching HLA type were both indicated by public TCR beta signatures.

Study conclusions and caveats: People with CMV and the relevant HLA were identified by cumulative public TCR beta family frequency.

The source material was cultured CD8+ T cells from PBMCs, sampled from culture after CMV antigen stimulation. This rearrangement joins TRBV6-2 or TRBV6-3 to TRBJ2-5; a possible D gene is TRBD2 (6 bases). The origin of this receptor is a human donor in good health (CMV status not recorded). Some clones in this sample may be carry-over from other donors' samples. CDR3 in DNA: TGTGCCAGCAGTTGGGGGGTAGAGACCCAGTACTTC. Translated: CASSWGVETQYF.